One and the same sample provided the 13 T cell receptor beta chains below, sequenced in a study of Ad26.COV2.S vaccination and SARS-CoV-2 variants. This sample's treatment: about 20 received Ad26.COV2.S at low or high dose, single or two shots; 5 received placebo; per-sample allocation not given. Sample collection was performed on day 63 after the first vaccine or placebo injection. This table comes from immunoSEQ multiplex PCR, and its TCRdb copy is limited to in-frame clones, with some not included. The sample contains hundreds of thousands of clones, around nine tenths of which appear only once. The source was peripheral blood, collected in a trial of Ad26.COV2.S vaccine versus placebo. These receptors were taken from a person between 18 and 60 years old who received the Ad26.COV2.S COVID-19 vaccine or a placebo.

This chain links TRBV19 with TRBJ1-2; 8 bases line up with TRBD1. Germline V lookup: CDR1 LNHDA, CDR2 SQIVND (reference sequence). The CDR3 runs 16 residues. The trim removed 2 bases at V and 4 bases at J, leaving 9 bases unmatched. CDR3 nucleotide sequence: TGTGCCAGTAGTATATTCACCGGGACAGGTCGCTATGGCTACACCTTC. Residues: CASSIFTGTGRYGYTF.

This clone was recorded a few times. V and J are TRBV4-2 and TRBJ1-4; D is undetermined. This CDR3 spans 14 amino acids. Germline V CDR1 and CDR2: LGHNA, YNFKEQ. V was clipped by 2 bases and J by 8 bases, with 12 bases between them. In DNA, the CDR3 is TGTGCCAGCAGCCAACGTGGAACAGCCGAAAAACTGTTTTTT. Its protein product is CASSQRGTAEKLFF.

The chain combines TRBV5-1 with TRBJ2-7; TRBD2 aligns across 7 bases. The CDR3 spans 15 residues. The germline V gene encodes CDR1 SGHRS and CDR2 YFSETQ. J lost 1 base, V lost 0 bases, and 4 bases had no gene match. DNA for the CDR3: TGCGCCAGCAGCTTGGAAGGGAGGGCGTCCTACGAGCAGTACTTC. The encoded protein is CASSLEGRASYEQYF.

J is TRBJ1-6 and V is TRBV2, with TRBD1 matching over 7 bases. V trimming: 8 bases; J trimming: 7 bases; junction bases outside the gene matches: 5. Germline CDR1 SNHLY, CDR2 FYNNEI. The CDR3 spans 13 residues. The CDR3 spells CASAGGGNSPLHF. The CDR3 DNA follows: TGTGCCAGCGCAGGGGGTGGCAATTCACCCCTCCACTTT.

In DNA, the CDR3 is TGTGCCAGCAGTTTAAAGGTGGTAGGGCCGTACAATGAGCAGTTCTTC. This sequence encodes CASSLKVVGPYNEQFF. The chain employs TRBV27 and TRBJ2-1; unclear D gene. Looked up from germline, CDR1 is MNHEY and CDR2 is SMNVEV (reference sequence). CDR3 length: 16 amino acids. The germline V and J ends were trimmed by 2 bases and 4 bases, with 15 bases remaining between them.

The rearrangement uses TRBV19 and TRBJ2-5; D may be TRBD1 (5 bases). V was trimmed by 2 bases and J by 5 bases, leaving 12 bases between them. This CDR3 is 14 amino acids long. The V gene's germline CDR1 is LNHDA and CDR2 SQIVND (reference sequence). The CDR3 spells CASSIQGGTETQYF. DNA of the CDR3: TGTGCCAGTAGTATACAGGGCGGCACGGAGACCCAGTACTTC.

This sequence joins TRBV4-3 and TRBJ2-6, with TRBD1 identical over 8 bases. The germline CDR1 and CDR2 sequences are LGHNA and YSLEER. CDR3 size: 18 residues. With 4 bases clipped from V and 2 bases from J, the junction kept 10 bases outside the gene matches. The CDR3 coding sequence is TGCGCCAGCAGCCCCCTGACAGGGGTGAGGACTGGGGCCAACGTCCTGACTTTC. It translates to CASSPLTGVRTGANVLTF.

The chain has TRBV30 and TRBJ1-4; possible D gene TRBD1, 6 bases. CDR3 length equals 13 residues. V lost 2 bases to trimming and J lost 8 bases, with 12 bases between them. CDR1 is GTSNPN and CDR2 is SVGIG in the germline V gene (reference sequence). The DNA for the CDR3 is TGTGCCTGGAGTCCAGGGGTTAAGGAAAAACTGTTTTTT. It is translated as CAWSPGVKEKLFF.

The chain employs TRBV28 and TRBJ2-7; 8 nucleotides match TRBD2. CDR1 and CDR2 (germline): MDHEN, SYDVKM. The ends lost 1 base at V and 2 bases at J; junction bases unmatched: 4. This CDR3 has 15 amino acids. CDR3 sequence: CASSLYAGGTYEQYF. The CDR3 nucleotides read TGTGCCAGCAGTTTATACGCGGGAGGAACCTACGAGCAGTACTTC.

This clone was found once. The chain employs TRBV5-6 and TRBJ1-4; D remains ambiguous. The germline V and J ends were trimmed by 1 base and 5 bases, with 12 bases remaining between them. CDR3 length equals 15 residues. Germline CDR1 reads SGHDT; CDR2 reads YYEEEE. The CDR3 bases are TGTGCCAGCAGCTTGTTTTGGGTTGAGAATGAAAAACTGTTTTTT. It codes for CASSLFWVENEKLFF.

This rearrangement joins TRBV9 to TRBJ2-1; 10 bases are shared with TRBD1. The V and J ends lost 0 bases and 9 bases, in that order; junction bases with no gene match: 9. Germline V CDR1 and CDR2: SGDLS, YYNGEE. This CDR3 spans 16 amino acids. The CDR3 here is CASSVGTGTGDGEQFF. The CDR3 coding sequence is TGTGCCAGCAGCGTAGGGACCGGGACAGGGGACGGTGAGCAGTTCTTC.

This chain uses TRBV5-5 with TRBJ2-7; D possibly corresponds to TRBD1 (6 bases). The CDR3 loop spans 15 amino acids. Trimming pared 4 bases from V and 0 bases from J, leaving 14 bases between. The germline gives CDR1 SGHKS, CDR2 YYEKEE (reference sequence). The CDR3 DNA sequence: TGTGCCAGCAGCGGCCCCGGACAGATCTCCTACGAGCAGTACTTC. This codes for CASSGPGQISYEQYF.

The V and J genes are TRBV5-1 and TRBJ2-5, with D unclear. The ends were cut back, 4 bases at V and 2 bases at J, with 18 bases in the middle. This CDR3 spans 16 amino acids. CDR1 and CDR2 from the germline V gene are SGHRS and YFSETQ. In DNA, the CDR3 is TGCGCCAGCAGCCAAGTGCCGGCGCCGCCTCAAGAGACCCAGTACTTC. Translated, it gives CASSQVPAPPQETQYF.